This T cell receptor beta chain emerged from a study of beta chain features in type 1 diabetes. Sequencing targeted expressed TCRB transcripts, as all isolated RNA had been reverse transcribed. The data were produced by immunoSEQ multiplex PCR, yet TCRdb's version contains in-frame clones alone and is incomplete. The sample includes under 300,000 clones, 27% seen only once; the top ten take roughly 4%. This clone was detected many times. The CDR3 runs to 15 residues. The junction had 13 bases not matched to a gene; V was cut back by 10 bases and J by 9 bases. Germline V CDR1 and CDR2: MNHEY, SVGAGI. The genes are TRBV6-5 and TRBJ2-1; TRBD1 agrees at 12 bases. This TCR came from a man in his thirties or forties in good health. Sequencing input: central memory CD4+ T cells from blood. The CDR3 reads CATITGTGGLSEQFF. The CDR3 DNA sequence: TGTGCCACGATAACCGGGACAGGGGGCTTGAGTGAGCAGTTCTTC.